The source of this TCR beta chain is a study of OX40 agonist ivuxolimab in advanced cancers. Study as a whole: Males comprised around 80% of the group, whose mean age was roughly 64 years (range roughly 23 to 80). Study results and limitations: Expanded clones tended on average to be more numerous among CD8+ T cells than CD4+. Certain nonresponders additionally had low normalized T-cell clonal expansion.

Points on this clone: Its matching antigen is unknown.

The method was immunoSEQ multiplex PCR; TCRdb's version includes in-frame clones alone and lacks a portion of them. The sample comprises some 34,000 clones, 75% to 90% of which are singletons, and roughly 12% rests with the top ten. The V end lost 4 bases, the J end lost 6 bases, and 18 bases lay between the germline ends. Germline V gene sequence: CDR1 ENHRY, CDR2 SYGVKD. This CDR3 spans 15 amino acids. Specimen: CD4+ or CD8+ T cells sorted from blood, collected in a trial of the OX40 agonist ivuxolimab. This sequence was found in an adult with an advanced solid tumor such as melanoma, head and neck, liver or kidney cancer. The gene calls are TRBV10-3 and TRBJ1-1; weak D call: TRBD1 (5 bases). The CDR3 DNA reads TGTGCCATCAGTGCCATCGGGCAGGGTTGGCCTGAAGCTTTCTTT. It yields the protein CAISAIGQGWPEAFF.